This T cell receptor beta chain was profiled in a study of blood T cell repertoires in COVID-19. Study information: Samples came from the United States, Italy and Spain, spanning acute and convalescent COVID-19. PBMCs, B-cell-depleted T cells, or T cells were the source of the cDNA or gDNA that made up the material.

Enrolled during active infection, Seattle patients were then followed longitudinally. Repertoires were generated with immunoSEQ multiplex PCR, while TCRdb's copy carries only in-frame clones and drops some. This sample carries about 160,000 clones, approximately 84% of them seen once, and the ten largest clones take less than 10%. Concerning this clone: Different DNA sequences within this sample yield the same CDR3.

Germline V gene lookup returns CDR1 SGHDT and CDR2 YYEEEE. Trimming removed 4 bases from V and 0 bases from J, with 8 bases in between. This CDR3 is built from 14 residues. This clonotype originated in a woman aged 55-75 years with COVID-19, enrolled during active disease. V gene TRBV5-6 combines with J gene TRBJ1-5; no definite D call. The material sequenced was peripheral blood. CDR3 DNA sequence: TGTGCCAGCAGCCGGCGGTATAGCAATCAGCCCCAGCATTTT. Translating gives CASSRRYSNQPQHF.